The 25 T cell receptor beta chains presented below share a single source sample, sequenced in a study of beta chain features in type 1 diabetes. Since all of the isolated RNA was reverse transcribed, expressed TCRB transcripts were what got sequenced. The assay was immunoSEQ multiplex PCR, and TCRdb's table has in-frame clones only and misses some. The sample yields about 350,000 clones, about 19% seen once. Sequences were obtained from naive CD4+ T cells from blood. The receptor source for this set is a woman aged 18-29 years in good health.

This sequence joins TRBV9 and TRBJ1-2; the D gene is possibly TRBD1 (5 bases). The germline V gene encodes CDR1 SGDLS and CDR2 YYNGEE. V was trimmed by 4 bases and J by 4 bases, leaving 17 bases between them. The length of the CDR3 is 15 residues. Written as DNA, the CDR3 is TGTGCCAGCAGCCCGGGGGGGGGACGTCGCTATGGCTACACCTTC. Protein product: CASSPGGGRRYGYTF.

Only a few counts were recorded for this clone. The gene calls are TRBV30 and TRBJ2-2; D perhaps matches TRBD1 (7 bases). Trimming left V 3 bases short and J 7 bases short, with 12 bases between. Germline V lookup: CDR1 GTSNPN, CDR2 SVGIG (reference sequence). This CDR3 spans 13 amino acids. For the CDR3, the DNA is TGTGCCTGGAGGTCAGGGGGGCACGGGGAGCTGTTTTTT. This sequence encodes CAWRSGGHGELFF.

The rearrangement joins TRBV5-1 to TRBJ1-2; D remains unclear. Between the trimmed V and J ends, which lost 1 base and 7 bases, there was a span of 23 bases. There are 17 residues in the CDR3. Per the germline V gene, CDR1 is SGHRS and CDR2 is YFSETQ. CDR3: CASSLTTPAGVRGGYTF. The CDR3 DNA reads TGCGCCAGCAGCTTGACGACCCCGGCGGGCGTACGGGGTGGCTACACCTTC.

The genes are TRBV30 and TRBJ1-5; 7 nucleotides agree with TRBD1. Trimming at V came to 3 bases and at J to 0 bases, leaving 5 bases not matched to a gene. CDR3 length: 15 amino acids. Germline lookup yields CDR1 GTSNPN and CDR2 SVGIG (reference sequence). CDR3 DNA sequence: TGTGCCTGGAGCGCCACAGGGGATAGCAATCAGCCCCAGCATTTT. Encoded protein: CAWSATGDSNQPQHF. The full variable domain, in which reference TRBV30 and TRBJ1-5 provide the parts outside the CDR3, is SQTIHQWPATLVQPVGSPLSLECTVEGTSNPNLYWYRQAAGRGLQLLFYSVGIGQISSEVPQNLSASRPQDRQFILSSKKLLLSDSGFYLCAWSATGDSNQPQHFGDGTRLSIL.

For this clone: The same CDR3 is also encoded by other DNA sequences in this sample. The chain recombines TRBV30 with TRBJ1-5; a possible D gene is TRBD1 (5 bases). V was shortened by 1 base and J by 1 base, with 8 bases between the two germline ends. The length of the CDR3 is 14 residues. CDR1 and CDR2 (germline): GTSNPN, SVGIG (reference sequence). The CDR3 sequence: CAWSGGGSNQPQHF. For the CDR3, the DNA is TGTGCCTGGAGTGGGGGGGGGAGCAATCAGCCCCAGCATTTT.

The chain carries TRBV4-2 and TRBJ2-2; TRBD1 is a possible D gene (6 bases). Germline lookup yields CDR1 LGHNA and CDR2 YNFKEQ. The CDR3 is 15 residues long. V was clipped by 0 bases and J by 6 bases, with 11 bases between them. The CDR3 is CASSQDRRQAGELFF. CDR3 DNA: TGTGCCAGCAGCCAAGACAGGAGACAGGCCGGGGAGCTGTTTTTT.

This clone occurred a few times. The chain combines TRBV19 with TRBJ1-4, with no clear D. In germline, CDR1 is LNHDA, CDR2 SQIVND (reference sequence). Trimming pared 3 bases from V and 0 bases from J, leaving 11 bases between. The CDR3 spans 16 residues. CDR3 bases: TGTGCCAGTAGTATCGACGAGGGAGCAACTAATGAAAAACTGTTTTTT. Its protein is CASSIDEGATNEKLFF.

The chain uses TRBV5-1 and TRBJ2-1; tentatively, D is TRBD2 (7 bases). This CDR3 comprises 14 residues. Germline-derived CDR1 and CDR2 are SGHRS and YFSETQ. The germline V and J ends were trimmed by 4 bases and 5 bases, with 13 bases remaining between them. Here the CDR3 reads CASSLGGPDNEQFF. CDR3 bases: TGCGCCAGCAGCCTGGGGGGGCCGGACAATGAGCAGTTCTTC.

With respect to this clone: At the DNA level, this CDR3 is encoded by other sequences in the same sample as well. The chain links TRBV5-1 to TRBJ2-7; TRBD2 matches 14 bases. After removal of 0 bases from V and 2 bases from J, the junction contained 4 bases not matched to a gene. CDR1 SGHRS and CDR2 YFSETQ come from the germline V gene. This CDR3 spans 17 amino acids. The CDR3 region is CASSLGLAGGPAYEQYF. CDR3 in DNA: TGCGCCAGCAGCTTGGGACTAGCGGGAGGGCCCGCCTACGAGCAGTACTTC. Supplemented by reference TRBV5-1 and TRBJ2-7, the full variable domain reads KAGVTQTPRYLIKTRGQQVTLSCSPISGHRSVSWYQQTPGQGLQFLFEYFSETQRNKGNFPGRFSGRQFSNSRSEMNVSTLELGDSALYLCASSLGLAGGPAYEQYFGPGTRLTVT.

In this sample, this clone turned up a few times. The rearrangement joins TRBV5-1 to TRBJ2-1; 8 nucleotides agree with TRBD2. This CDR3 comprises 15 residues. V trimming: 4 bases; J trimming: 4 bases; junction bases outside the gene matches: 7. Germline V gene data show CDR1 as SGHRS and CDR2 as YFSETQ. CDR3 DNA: TGCGCCAGCAGCGTCACCGGGACTAGTTACAATGAGCAGTTCTTC. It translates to CASSVTGTSYNEQFF. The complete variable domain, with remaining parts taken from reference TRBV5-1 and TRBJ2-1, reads KAGVTQTPRYLIKTRGQQVTLSCSPISGHRSVSWYQQTPGQGLQFLFEYFSETQRNKGNFPGRFSGRQFSNSRSEMNVSTLELGDSALYLCASSVTGTSYNEQFFGPGTRLTVL.

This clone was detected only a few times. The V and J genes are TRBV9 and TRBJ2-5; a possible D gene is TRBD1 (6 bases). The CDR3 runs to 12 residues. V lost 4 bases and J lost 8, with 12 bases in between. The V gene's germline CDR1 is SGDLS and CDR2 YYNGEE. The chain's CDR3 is CASSPGAGTQYF. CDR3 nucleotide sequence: TGTGCCAGCAGCCCAGGGGCAGGAACCCAGTACTTC.

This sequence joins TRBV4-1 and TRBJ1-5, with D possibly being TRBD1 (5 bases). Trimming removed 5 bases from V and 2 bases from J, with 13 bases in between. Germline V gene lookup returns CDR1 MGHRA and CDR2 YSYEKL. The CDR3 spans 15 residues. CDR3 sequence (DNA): TGCGCCAGCAGCGCGGACACCTCGGGCAATCAGCCCCAGCATTTT. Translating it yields CASSADTSGNQPQHF.

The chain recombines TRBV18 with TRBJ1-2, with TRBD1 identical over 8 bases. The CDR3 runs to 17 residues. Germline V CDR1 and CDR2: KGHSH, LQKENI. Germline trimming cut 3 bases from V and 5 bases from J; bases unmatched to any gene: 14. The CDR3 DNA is TGTGCCAGCTCACCTAACTCCAGGGGGCGAGGCGTATATGGCTACACCTTC. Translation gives CASSPNSRGRGVYGYTF. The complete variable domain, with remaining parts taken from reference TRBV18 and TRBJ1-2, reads NAGVMQNPRHLVRRRGQEARLRCSPMKGHSHVYWYRQLPEEGLKFMVYLQKENIIDESGMPKERFSAEFPKEGPSILRIQQVVRGDSAAYFCASSPNSRGRGVYGYTFGSGTRLTVV.

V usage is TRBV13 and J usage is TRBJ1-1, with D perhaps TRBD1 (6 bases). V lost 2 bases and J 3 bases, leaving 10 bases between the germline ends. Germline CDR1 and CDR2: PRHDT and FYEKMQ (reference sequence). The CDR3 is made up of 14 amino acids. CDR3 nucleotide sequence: TGTGCCAGCAGCTTAAGGGGGAAAGACACTGAAGCTTTCTTT. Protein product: CASSLRGKDTEAFF. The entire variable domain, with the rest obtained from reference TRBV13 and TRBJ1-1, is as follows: AAGVIQSPRHLIKEKRETATLKCYPIPRHDTVYWYQQGPGQDPQFLISFYEKMQSDKGSIPDRFSAQQFSDYHSELNMSSLELGDSALYFCASSLRGKDTEAFFGQGTRLTVV.

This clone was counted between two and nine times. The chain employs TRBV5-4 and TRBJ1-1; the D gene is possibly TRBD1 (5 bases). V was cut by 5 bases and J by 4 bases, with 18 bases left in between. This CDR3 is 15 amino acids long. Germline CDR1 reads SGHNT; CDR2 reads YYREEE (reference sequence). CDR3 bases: TGTGCCAGCAGTCAAGAAGCAGGGCGTAGCACTGAAGCTTTCTTT. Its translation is CASSQEAGRSTEAFF.

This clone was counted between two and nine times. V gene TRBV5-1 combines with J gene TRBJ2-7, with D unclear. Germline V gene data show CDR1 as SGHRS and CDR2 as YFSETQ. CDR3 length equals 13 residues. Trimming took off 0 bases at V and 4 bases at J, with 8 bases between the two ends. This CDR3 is CASSLVYGYEQYF. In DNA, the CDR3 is TGCGCCAGCAGCTTGGTTTACGGGTACGAGCAGTACTTC.

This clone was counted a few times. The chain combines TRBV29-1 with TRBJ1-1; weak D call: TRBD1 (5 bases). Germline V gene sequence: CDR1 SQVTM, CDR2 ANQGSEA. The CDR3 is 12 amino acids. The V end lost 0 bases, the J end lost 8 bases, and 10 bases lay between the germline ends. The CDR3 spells CSVEELGAEAFF. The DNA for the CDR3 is TGCAGCGTTGAAGAACTTGGGGCCGAAGCTTTCTTT.

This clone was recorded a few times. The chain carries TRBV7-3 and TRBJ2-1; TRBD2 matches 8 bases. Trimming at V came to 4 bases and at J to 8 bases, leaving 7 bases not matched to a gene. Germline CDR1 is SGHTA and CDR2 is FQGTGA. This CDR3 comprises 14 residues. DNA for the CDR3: TGTGCCAGCAGCTCCGGACTAGCCGGAGATGAGCAGTTCTTC. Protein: CASSSGLAGDEQFF.

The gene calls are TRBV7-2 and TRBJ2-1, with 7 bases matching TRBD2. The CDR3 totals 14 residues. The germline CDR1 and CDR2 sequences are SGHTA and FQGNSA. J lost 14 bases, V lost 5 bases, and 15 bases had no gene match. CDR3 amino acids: CASSLYGERDEKFF. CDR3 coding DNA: TGTGCCAGCAGCCTTTACGGGGAGCGGGACGAAAAGTTCTTC.

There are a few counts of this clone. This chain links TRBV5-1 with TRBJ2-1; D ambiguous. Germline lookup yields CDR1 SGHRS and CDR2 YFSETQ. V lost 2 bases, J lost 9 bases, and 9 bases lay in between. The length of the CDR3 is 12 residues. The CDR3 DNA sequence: TGCGCCAGCAGCTTATTAGGCGGTGAGCAGTTCTTC. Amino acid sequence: CASSLLGGEQFF.

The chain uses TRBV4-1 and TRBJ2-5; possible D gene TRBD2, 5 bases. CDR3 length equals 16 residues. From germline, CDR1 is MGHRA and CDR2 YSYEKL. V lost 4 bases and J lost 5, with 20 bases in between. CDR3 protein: CASSRGSSVDRETQYF. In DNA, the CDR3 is TGCGCCAGCAGCCGTGGTAGTAGCGTGGACCGGGAGACCCAGTACTTC.

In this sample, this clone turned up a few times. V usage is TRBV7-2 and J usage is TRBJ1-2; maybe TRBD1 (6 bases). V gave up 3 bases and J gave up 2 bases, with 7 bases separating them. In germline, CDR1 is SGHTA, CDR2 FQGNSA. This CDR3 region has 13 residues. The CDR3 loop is CASSFQGNYGYTF. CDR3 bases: TGTGCCAGCAGCTTCCAGGGGAACTATGGCTACACCTTC.

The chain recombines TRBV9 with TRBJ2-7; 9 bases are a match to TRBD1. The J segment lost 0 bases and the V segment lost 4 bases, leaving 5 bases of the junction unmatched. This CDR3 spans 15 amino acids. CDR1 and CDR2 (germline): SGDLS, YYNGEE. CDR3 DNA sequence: TGTGCCAGCAGCCCTGGACAGGGGATCTCCTACGAGCAGTACTTC. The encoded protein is CASSPGQGISYEQYF. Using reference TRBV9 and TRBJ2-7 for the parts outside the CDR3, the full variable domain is DSGVTQTPKHLITATGQRVTLRCSPRSGDLSVYWYQQSLDQGLQFLIQYYNGEERAKGNILERFSAQQFPDLHSELNLSSLELGDSALYFCASSPGQGISYEQYFGPGTRLTVT.

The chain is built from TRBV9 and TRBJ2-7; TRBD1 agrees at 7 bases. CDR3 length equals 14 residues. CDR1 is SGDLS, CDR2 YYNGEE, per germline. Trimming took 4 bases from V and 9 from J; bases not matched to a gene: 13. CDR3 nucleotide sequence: TGTGCCAGCAGCTTATCAGACAGGGTAGCAGGGCAGTACTTC. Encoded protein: CASSLSDRVAGQYF.

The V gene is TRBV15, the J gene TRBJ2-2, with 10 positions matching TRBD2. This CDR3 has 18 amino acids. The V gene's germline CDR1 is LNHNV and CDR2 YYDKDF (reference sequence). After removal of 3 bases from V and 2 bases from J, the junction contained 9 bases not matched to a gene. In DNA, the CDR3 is TGTGCCACCAGCAGCCGGGCAGCGGGAGGGCCAAACACCGGGGAGCTGTTTTTT. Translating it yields CATSSRAAGGPNTGELFF.